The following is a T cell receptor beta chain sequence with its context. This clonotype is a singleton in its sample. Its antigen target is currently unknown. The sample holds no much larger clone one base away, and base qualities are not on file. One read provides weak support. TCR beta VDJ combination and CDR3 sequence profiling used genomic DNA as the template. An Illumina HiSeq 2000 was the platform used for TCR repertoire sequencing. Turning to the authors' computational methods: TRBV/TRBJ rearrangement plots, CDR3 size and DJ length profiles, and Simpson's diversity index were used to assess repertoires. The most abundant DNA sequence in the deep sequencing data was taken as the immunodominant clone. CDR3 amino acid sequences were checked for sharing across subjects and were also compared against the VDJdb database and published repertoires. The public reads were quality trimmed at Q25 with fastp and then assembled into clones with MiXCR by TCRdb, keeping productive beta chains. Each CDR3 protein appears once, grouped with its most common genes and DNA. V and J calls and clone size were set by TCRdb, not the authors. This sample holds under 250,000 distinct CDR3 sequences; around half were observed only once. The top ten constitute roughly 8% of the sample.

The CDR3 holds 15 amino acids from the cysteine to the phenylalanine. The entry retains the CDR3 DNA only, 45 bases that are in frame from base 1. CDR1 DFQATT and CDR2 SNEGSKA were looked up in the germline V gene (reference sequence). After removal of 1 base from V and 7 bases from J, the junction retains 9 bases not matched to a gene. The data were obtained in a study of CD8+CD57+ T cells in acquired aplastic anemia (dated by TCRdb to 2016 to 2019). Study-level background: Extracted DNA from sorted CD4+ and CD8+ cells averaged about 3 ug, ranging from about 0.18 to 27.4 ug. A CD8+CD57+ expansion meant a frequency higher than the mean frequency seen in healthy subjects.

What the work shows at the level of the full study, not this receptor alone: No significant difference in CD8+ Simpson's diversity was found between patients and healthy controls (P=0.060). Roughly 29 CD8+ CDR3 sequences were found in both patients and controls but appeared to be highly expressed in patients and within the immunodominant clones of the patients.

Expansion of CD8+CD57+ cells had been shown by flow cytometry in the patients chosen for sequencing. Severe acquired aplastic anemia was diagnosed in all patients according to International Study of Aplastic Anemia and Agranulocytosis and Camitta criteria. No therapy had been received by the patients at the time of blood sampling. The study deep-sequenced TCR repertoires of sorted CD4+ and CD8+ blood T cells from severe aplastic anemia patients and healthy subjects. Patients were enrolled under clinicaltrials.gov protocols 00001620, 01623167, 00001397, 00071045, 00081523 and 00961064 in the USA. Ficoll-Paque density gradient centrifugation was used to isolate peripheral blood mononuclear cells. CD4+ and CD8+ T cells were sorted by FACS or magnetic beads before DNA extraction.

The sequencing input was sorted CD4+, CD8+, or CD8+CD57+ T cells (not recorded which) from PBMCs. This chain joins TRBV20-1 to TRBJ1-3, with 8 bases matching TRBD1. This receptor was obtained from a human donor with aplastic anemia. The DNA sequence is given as TGCAGTGCTAGAGGGCAGGGGGCCGGTTTGAACACCATATATTTT. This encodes CSARGQGAGLNTIYF.